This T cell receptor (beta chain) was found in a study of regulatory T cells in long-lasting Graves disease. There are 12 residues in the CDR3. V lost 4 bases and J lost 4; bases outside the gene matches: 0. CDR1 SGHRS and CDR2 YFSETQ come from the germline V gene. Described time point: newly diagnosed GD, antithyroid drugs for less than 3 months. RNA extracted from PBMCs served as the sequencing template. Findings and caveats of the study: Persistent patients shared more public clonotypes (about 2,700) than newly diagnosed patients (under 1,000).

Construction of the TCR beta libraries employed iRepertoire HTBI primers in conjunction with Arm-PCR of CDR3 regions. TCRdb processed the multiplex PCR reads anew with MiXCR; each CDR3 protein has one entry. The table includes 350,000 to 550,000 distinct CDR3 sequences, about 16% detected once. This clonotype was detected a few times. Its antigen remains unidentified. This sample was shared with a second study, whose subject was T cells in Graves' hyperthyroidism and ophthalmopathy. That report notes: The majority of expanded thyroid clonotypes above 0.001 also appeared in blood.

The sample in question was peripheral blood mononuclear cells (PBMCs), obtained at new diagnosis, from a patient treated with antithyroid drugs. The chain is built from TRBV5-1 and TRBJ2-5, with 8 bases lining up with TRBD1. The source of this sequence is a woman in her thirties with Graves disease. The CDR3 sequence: CASSGTGETQYF. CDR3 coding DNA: TGCGCCAGCAGCGGGACAGGAGAGACCCAGTACTTC.